This T cell receptor (beta chain) appears in the sequencing data of a study of T cells in Graves' hyperthyroidism and ophthalmopathy. General study findings and limits: Researchers found most expanded thyroid clonotypes above 0.001 in blood as well.

Comment on this clonotype: Antigen: not known.

RNA transcripts served as the template for amplifying TCR beta CDR3 regions. First-round RT-PCR targeting the TCR CDR3 was performed with the HTBI primer set. Each CDR3 protein is one row after TCRdb ran MiXCR on the multiplex PCR reads. The sample yields 600,000 or so distinct CDR3 sequences, about 43% seen once. V was trimmed by 4 bases and J by 2 bases, leaving 18 bases between them. This CDR3 has 16 amino acids. The germline V gene has CDR1 KGHSH and CDR2 LQKENI. This receptor was obtained from a woman under 30 with Graves' hyperthyroidism. Sequenced input: peripheral blood or thyroid tissue (not recorded which). The gene calls are TRBV18 and TRBJ2-7, with D possibly called TRBD1 or TRBD2 (5 bases each). CDR3 sequence: CASSQGTGTSTYEQYF. CDR3 coding DNA: TGTGCCAGCTCACAAGGAACCGGGACGTCTACCTACGAGCAGTACTTC.